This TCR beta chain appears in the sequencing data of a study of cytomegalovirus exposure and HLA in healthy donors. On this clone: Antigen specificity is unknown. A junction boundary mismatches the germline segment, possibly from a read error. Other nucleotide sequences in the sample specify the same CDR3.

In the PCR, 60 Vbeta and 13 Jbeta primers were used. Clones were read by immunoSEQ multiplex PCR, and TCRdb kept only the in-frame ones, dropping some. The profile shows under 150,000 clones, less than 85% of them singletons. The CDR3 extends over 13 amino acids. Germline assignment: CDR1 SGHTA and CDR2 FQGTGA. Findings and caveats of the study: The authors enumerated 150 to 200 TCR beta chains as linked to cytomegalovirus.

Sequences were obtained from PBMCs. V usage is TRBV7-3 and J usage is TRBJ1-5; D call uncertain. This receptor was taken from a middle-aged man in good health and CMV-seronegative. The DNA of the CDR3 is TGCGCCAGCAGCTCCCAAGCGGATCAGCCCCAGCATTTT. This gives the protein CASSSQADQPQHF.